This T cell receptor (beta chain) was obtained from a study of shared clonotypes between healthy human individuals. This clone was found once. Its antigen is unidentified. CDR3 length equals 17 residues. The V gene's germline CDR1 is SGDLS and CDR2 YYNGEE. The V and J ends lost 0 bases and 5 bases respectively, with 19 bases between them. Findings of the study overall: Naive CD4 clonotype sharing across a handful of donors was around 5%.

Only Caucasian adults living in Nashville, Tennessee served as donors. The authors' processing: Filtering of immunoSEQ junctional sequences could not match full-length read filtering. Assay: immunoSEQ multiplex PCR; the TCRdb copy retains only in-frame clones and omits some. V, J and clone size are those of that table, while D and trimming were read from the DNA. The sample shows 2 million to 2.5 million clones, 90% to 96% of them seen only once. Sequencing used naive CD4+ T cells sorted from blood. Subset reported: CD45RA+ positively selected. V is TRBV9 and J is TRBJ2-3; tentative D call: TRBD2 (6 bases). The receptor's source is a man in his late teens or twenties in good health. The CDR3: CASSVGGGTGTLDTQYF. The CDR3 coding sequence is TGTGCCAGCAGCGTAGGTGGGGGGACCGGGACCCTAGATACGCAGTATTTT.